This TCR beta chain was sequenced in a study of cytomegalovirus exposure and HLA in healthy donors. General study results and limits: Most subjects had HLA-A and HLA-B alleles reportedly predicted accurately by TCR beta sequences.

As regards this clone: Its target is not known.

The PCR employed 60 Vbeta primers together with 13 Jbeta primers. Profiling relied on immunoSEQ multiplex PCR, and the TCRdb table lists in-frame clones only, not all of them. Of roughly 120,000 clones in the sample, 65% to 80% were seen once. The V gene's germline CDR1 is LNHDA and CDR2 SQIVND (reference sequence). The V end was cut by 7 bases, the J end by 4 bases, with 19 bases between. The CDR3 extends over 15 amino acids. This TCR derives from a middle-aged woman in good health and CMV-seropositive. The genes are TRBV19 and TRBJ1-2; weak D call: TRBD1 (6 bases). The specimen was PBMCs. The CDR3 DNA is TGTGCCAGTACCAAAACAACAGGGTTGTCCTATGGCTACACCTTC. It specifies CASTKTTGLSYGYTF.